A selection of T cell receptor beta chains follows, all from one sample in a study of blood T cells in healthy people across ages. TCRdb itself ran the 5' RACE reads through MiXCR, one entry per CDR3 protein. The table shows hundreds of thousands of distinct CDR3 sequences, with about 25% occurring only once. The same sample was also used in a study of T cells of mothers and their children.

The sequencing input was blood. These TCRs come from a boy aged 10-17 years in good health. The CDR3 runs from the conserved cysteine through the conserved F or W. The D gene is left open where the match is weak. A row's size may be missing; if present it is once, few, many or a size class.

V gene	D gene	J gene	clone size	CDR3 protein	CDR3 DNA
TRBV6-5	-	TRBJ2-7	-	CASSYSASSYEQYF	TGTGCCAGCAGTTACTCGGCATCCTCCTACGAGCAGTACTTC
TRBV7-2	-	TRBJ1-2	few	CASSVDNSGTYGYTF	TGTGCCAGCAGCGTAGACAACAGCGGAACGTATGGCTACACCTTC
TRBV29-1	-	TRBJ1-4	many	CSVGGGIGAGNEKLFF	TGCAGCGTTGGGGGGGGAATTGGGGCAGGCAATGAAAAACTGTTTTTT
TRBV13	TRBD2	TRBJ2-5	-	CASTGGRRETQYF	TGTGCCAGCACGGGCGGGAGAAGAGAGACCCAGTACTTC
TRBV10-3	TRBD2	TRBJ2-1	-	CAIRGGSDNEQFF	TGTGCCATCAGGGGCGGGAGCGACAATGAGCAGTTCTTC
TRBV3-1	-	TRBJ2-7	-	CASSLMGALEQYF	TGTGCCAGCAGCCTTATGGGCGCTTTGGAGCAGTACTTC
TRBV21-1	-	TRBJ1-2	few	CASSKADTRTRAPANYGYTF	TGTGCCAGCAGCAAAGCTGATACCCGGACCAGGGCCCCAGCTAACTATGGCTACACCTTC
TRBV20-1	-	TRBJ1-2	-	CSARDKGGYTF	TGCAGTGCTAGAGATAAAGGCGGCTACACCTTC
TRBV20-1	TRBD1	TRBJ1-2	-	CSATGLKDRNYGYTF	TGCAGTGCTACGGGATTGAAGGACAGGAACTATGGCTACACCTTC
TRBV30	TRBD1	TRBJ2-2	few	CAWLTGGMDTGELFF	TGTGCCTGGCTTACAGGGGGAATGGACACCGGGGAGCTGTTTTTT
TRBV3-1	-	TRBJ2-1	-	CASSQGRGPPYNEQFF	TGTGCCAGCAGCCAAGGACGGGGGCCCCCCTACAATGAGCAGTTCTTC
TRBV20-1	-	TRBJ2-7	-	CSASKGTGLAQREQYF	TGCAGTGCTAGCAAGGGAACGGGGCTAGCACAAAGGGAGCAGTACTTC
TRBV4-3	TRBD2	TRBJ2-5	few	CASSQDWSGGAGGETQYF	TGCGCCAGCAGCCAAGATTGGTCCGGGGGGGCAGGTGGAGAGACCCAGTACTTC
TRBV12-5	TRBD2	TRBJ2-2	few	CASGGSGGTGELFF	TGTGCTAGTGGTGGGTCGGGAGGGACCGGGGAGCTGTTTTTT
TRBV30	-	TRBJ2-1	few	CAWSHPGGYNEQFF	TGTGCCTGGAGTCACCCCGGGGGTTACAATGAGCAGTTCTTC